The T cell receptor beta chain described here comes from a study of molecular identifiers for immune sequencing clone quantification. TCRdb itself ran the PCR reads through MiXCR, one entry per CDR3 protein. The sample lists over 35,000 distinct CDR3 sequences, around 18% occurring once. This clonotype was counted ten times or more. Its antigen remains unknown. Study-wide findings and caveats: Jurkat TCR RNA spiked in from one cell could reportedly be detected among approximately 1 million naive cells.

The receptor was isolated from a human donor in good health. Some libraries in this study had Jurkat cell RNA spiked in. The sequenced sample consisted of naive CD8+ T cells from blood, with Jurkat cell RNA spiked in. Regarding subset: FACS-sorted CD8+CD4-CCR7+CD45RA+ naive T cells.

The CDR3 sequence is CSVEEALGAFF. For the CDR3, the DNA is TGCAGCGTTGAAGAAGCCCTAGGGGCTTTCTTT. This chain links TRBV29-1 with TRBJ1-1; D unclear. The CDR3 covers 11 residues. V was shortened by 0 bases and J by 11 bases, with 10 bases between the two germline ends. The germline gives CDR1 SQVTM, CDR2 ANQGSEA.